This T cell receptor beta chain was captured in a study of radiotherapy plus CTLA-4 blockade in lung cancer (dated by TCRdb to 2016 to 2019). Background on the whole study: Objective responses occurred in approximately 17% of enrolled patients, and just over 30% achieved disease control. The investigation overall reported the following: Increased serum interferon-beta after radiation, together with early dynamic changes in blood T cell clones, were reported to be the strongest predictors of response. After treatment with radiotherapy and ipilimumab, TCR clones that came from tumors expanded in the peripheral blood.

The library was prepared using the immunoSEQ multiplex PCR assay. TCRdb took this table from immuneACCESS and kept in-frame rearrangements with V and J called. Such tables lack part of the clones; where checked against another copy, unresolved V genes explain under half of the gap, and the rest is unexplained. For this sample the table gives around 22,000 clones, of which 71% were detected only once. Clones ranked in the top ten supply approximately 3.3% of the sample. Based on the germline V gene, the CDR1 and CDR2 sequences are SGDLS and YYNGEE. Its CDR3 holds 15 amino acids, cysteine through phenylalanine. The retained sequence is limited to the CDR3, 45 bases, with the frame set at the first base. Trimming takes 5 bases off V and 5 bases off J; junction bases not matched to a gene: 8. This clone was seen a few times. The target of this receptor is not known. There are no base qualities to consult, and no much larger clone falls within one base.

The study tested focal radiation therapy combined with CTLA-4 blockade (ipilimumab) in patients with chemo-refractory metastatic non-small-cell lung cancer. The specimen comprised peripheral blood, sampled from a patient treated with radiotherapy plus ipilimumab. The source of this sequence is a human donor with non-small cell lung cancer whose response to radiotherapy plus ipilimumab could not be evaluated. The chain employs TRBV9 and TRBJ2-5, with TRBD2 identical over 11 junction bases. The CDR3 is CASSSGLAGGETQYF. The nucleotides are TGTGCCAGCAGTTCCGGACTAGCGGGCGGGGAGACCCAGTACTTC.